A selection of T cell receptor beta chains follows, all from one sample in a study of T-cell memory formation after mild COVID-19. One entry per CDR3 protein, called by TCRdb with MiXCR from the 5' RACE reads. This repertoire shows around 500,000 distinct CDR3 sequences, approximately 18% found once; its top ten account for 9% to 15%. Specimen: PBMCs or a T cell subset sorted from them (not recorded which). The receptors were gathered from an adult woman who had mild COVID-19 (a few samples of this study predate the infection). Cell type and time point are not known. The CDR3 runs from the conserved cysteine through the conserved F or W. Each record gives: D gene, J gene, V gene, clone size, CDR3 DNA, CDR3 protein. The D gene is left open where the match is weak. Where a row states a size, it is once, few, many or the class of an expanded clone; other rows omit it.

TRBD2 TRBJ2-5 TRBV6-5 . TGTGCCAGCAGAATCGGGACTAGCGGGCGGGGAGAGACCCAGTACTTC CASRIGTSGRGETQYF
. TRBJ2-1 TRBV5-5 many TGTGCCAGCAGCTCGGGACTCGCATACAATGAGCAGTTCTTC CASSSGLAYNEQFF
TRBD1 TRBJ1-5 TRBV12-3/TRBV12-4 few TGTGCCAGCAGTAAACAGGGGGCGAGTCAGCCCCAGCATTTT CASSKQGASQPQHF
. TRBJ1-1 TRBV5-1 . TGCGCCAGCAGCGAAGACACATGGAACACTGAAGCTTTCTTT CASSEDTWNTEAFF
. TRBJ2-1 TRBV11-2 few TGTGCCAGCAGCTTAGAGCTGATCAATGAGCAGTTCTTC CASSLELINEQFF
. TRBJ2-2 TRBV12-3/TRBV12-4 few TGTGCCAGCAGTTCTTGGGCGAGGGGGGGAGCCGGGGAGCTGTTTTTT CASSSWARGGAGELFF
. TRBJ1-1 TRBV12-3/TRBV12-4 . TGTGCCAGCAGTTTACCCCGGGGTGGGGTAAACACTGAAGCTTTCTTT CASSLPRGGVNTEAFF
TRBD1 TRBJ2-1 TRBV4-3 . TGCGCCAGCAGCCGGGACAGGACTAATGAGCAGTTCTTC CASSRDRTNEQFF
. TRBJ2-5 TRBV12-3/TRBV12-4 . TGTGCCAGCAGTTTTAATTGGGAGACCCAGTACTTC CASSFNWETQYF
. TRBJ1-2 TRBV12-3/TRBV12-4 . TGTGCCAGCAGTTGGACCGGGACCTTCTACACCTTC CASSWTGTFYTF
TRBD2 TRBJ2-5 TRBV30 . TGTGCCTGGAGTGGTCTAGCGGGTCCCCAAGAGACCCAGTACTTC CAWSGLAGPQETQYF
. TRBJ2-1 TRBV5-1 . TGCGCCAGCAGCTTGGAGGGACATCTTAATTACTACAATGAGCAGTTCTTC CASSLEGHLNYYNEQFF
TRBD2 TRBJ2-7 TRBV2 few TGTGCCAGCAGGCTAGGCCAACTAGCGGGATTCTCCTACGAGCAGTACTTC CASRLGQLAGFSYEQYF
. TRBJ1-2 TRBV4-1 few TGCGCCAGCAGCCAAGAAACGGGGGGCGTAGCTAACTATGGCTACACCTTC CASSQETGGVANYGYTF
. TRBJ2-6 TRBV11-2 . TGTGCCAGCAGCTCCCTCTCCCGGGGGGCCAACGTCCTGACTTTC CASSSLSRGANVLTF
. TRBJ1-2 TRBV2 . TGTGCCAGCAGTGCACAGGGCGCGGGCGGCTACACCTTC CASSAQGAGGYTF
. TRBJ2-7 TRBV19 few TGTGCCAGTAGTATTGGCCAGGGGACCGCCGGCGAGCAGTACTTC CASSIGQGTAGEQYF
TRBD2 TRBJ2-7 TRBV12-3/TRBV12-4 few TGTGCCAGCAGCCTAGCGGGGCATCCCTACGAGCAGTACTTC CASSLAGHPYEQYF
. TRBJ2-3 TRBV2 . TGTGCCAGCAGTGGTGGAATCCGCACAGATACGCAGTATTTT CASSGGIRTDTQYF
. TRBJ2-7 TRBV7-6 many TGTGCCAGCAGCTTTGGGGACTCGCGAACCTACGAGCAGTACTTC CASSFGDSRTYEQYF
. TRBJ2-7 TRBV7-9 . TGTGCCAGCAGCTTAGGAGGGACTGGGGAGCAGTACTTC CASSLGGTGEQYF
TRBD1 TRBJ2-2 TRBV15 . TGTGCCACCAGCCGTACAGGGGCCAGGGCCGGGGAGCTGTTTTTT CATSRTGARAGELFF
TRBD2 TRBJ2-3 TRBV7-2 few TGTGCCAGCAGCTTAAGCGGGGCAACTTATACGCAGTATTTT CASSLSGATYTQYF
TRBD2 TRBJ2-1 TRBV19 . TGTGCCAGTGCACTAGCGGGAGTGTTAGGGGAGCAGTTCTTC CASALAGVLGEQFF
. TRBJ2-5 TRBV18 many TGTGCCAGCTCACCACCCCCTGGGAGGGAGACCCAGTACTTC CASSPPPGRETQYF
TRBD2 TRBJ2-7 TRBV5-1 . TGCGCCAGCAGCTTGGCCGGGGGGGAAACCTACGAGCAGTACTTC CASSLAGGETYEQYF
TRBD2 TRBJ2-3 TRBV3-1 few TGTGCCAGCAGCCGAAGAGTCTTAGCGGGGGGGCCAAGCACAGATACGCAGTATTTT CASSRRVLAGGPSTDTQYF
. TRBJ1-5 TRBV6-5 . TGTGCCAGCAGCCCTACAGCTCGCGATCAGCCCCAGCATTTT CASSPTARDQPQHF
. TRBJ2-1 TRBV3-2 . TGTGCCAGCAGCCGTCCTATTTTGTGTCGGGAGGGCCCTGGCAATGAGCAGTTCTTC CASSRPILCREGPGNEQFF
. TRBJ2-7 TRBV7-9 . TGTGCCAGCAGCTTCCAACGCGGGGAGTGGGTGAGAGAGCAGTACTTC CASSFQRGEWVREQYF
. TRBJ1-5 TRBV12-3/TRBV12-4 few TGTGCCAGCAGCGCAAGGCTGAATCAGCCCCAGCATTTT CASSARLNQPQHF
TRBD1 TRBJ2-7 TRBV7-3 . TGTGCCAGCAGCTATAGGGGTGGACAGGGCTACGAGCAGTACTTC CASSYRGGQGYEQYF
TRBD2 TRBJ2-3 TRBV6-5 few TGTGCCAGCAGTCAAACGACTAGCGGGAGGATGGATACGCAGTATTTT CASSQTTSGRMDTQYF
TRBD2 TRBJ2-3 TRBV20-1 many TGCAGTGCAGCGGTAGCGGGGGAACCCACAGATACGCAGTATTTT CSAAVAGEPTDTQYF
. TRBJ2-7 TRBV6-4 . TGTGCCAGCAGAGGCTCCGGGACGGGTTCCTACGAGCAGTACTTC CASRGSGTGSYEQYF
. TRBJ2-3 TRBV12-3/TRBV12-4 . TGTGCCAGCAGTTTACCCCAAGAACCAGATACGCAGTATTTT CASSLPQEPDTQYF
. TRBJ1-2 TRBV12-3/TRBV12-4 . TGTGCCAGCAGTTTTGCGAATAACTATGGCTACACCTTC CASSFANNYGYTF
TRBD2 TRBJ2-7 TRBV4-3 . TGCGCCAGCAGCCCGGGTGCTAGCGGATACTACGAGCAGTACTTC CASSPGASGYYEQYF
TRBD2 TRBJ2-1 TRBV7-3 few TGTGCCAGCAGCCCTACTTTTAGCGGGAGCTCCTACAATGAGCAGTTCTTC CASSPTFSGSSYNEQFF
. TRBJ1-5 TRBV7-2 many TGTGCCAGCAGCTTAGGAGACAGGCGTAATCAGCCCCAGCATTTT CASSLGDRRNQPQHF